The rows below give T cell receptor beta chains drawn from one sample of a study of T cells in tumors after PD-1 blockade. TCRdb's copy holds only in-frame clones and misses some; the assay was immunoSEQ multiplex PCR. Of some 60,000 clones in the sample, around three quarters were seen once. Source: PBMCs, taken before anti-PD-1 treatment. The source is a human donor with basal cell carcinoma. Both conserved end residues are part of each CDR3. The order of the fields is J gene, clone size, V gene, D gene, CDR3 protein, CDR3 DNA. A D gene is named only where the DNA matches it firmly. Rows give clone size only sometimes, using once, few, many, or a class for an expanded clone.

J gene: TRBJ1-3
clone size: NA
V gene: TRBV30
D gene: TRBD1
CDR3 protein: CAWSGTDRNTIYF
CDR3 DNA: TGTGCCTGGTCCGGGACAGATAGAAACACCATATATTTT

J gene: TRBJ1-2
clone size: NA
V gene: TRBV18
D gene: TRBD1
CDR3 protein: CASSPTGDGYTF
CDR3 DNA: TGTGCCAGCTCACCGACAGGGGACGGCTACACCTTC

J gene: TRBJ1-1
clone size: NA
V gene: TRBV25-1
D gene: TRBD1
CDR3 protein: CASSGQGRTEAFF
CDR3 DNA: TGTGCCAGCAGTGGACAGGGACGAACTGAAGCTTTCTTT

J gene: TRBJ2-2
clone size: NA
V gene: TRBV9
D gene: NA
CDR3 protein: CASSVSWASVGALELFF
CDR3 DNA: TGTGCCAGCAGCGTGAGCTGGGCTAGCGTGGGGGCATTGGAGCTGTTTTTT

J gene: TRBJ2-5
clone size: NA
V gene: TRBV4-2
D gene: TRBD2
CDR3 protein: CASSQSAGKETQYF
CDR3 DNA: TGTGCCAGCAGCCAGTCAGCGGGGAAAGAGACCCAGTACTTC

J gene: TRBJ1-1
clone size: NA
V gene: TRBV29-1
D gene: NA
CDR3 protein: CSVGRTVNTEAFF
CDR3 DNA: TGCAGCGTTGGGAGGACGGTGAACACTGAAGCTTTCTTT

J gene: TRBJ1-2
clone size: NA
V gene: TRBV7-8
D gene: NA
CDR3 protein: CASSLRTHGYTF
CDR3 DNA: TGTGCCAGCAGCCTCCGGACACATGGCTACACCTTC

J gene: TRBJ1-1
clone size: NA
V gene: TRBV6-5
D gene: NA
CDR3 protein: CASKPRGRENTEAFF
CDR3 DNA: TGTGCCAGCAAGCCCCGTGGGCGGGAAAACACTGAAGCTTTCTTT

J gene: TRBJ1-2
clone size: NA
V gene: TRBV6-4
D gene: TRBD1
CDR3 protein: CASSDGTGRPYGYTF
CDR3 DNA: TGTGCCAGCAGTGACGGGACAGGGCGCCCCTATGGCTACACCTTC

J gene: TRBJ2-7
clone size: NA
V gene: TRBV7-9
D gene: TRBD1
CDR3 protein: CASSSHLGTEFYEQYF
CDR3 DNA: TGTGCCAGCAGCTCCCACCTGGGGACAGAATTCTACGAGCAGTACTTC

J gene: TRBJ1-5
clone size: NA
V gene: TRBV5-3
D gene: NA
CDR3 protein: CARSLTGLTHQPQHF
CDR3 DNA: TGTGCCAGAAGCTTGACAGGGCTAACACATCAGCCCCAGCATTTT

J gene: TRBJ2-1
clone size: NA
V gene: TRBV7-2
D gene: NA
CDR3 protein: CASSRGLSGEQFF
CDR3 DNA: TGTGCCAGCAGCCGGGGGTTATCGGGTGAGCAGTTCTTC

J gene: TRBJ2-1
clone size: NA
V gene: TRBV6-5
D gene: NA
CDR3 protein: CASSYGRVSNEQFF
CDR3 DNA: TGTGCCAGCAGTTACGGCAGGGTAAGCAATGAGCAGTTCTTC

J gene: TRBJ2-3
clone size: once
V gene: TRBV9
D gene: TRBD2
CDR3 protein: CASSGNQRGLATDTQYF
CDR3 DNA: TGTGCCAGCAGCGGGAACCAAAGAGGACTAGCGACAGATACGCAGTATTTT

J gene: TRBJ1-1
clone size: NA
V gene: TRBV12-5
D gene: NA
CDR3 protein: CASGLDWGGQNTEAFF
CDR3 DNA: TGTGCTAGTGGTTTGGATTGGGGGGGCCAGAACACTGAAGCTTTCTTT

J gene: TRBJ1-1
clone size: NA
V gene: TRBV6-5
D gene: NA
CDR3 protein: CASSRQVNTEAFF
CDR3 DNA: TGTGCCAGCAGCCGACAGGTGAACACTGAAGCTTTCTTT

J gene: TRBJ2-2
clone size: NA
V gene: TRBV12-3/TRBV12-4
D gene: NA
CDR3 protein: CASRGLITGELFF
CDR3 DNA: TGTGCCAGCAGAGGCCTGATTACCGGGGAGCTGTTTTTT

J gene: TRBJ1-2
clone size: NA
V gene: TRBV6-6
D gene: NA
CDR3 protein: CASSYVASNYGYTF
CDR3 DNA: TGTGCCAGCAGTTACGTTGCCTCTAACTATGGCTACACCTTC

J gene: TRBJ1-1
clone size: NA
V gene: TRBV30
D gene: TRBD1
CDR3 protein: CAWTKGYRGADTEAFF
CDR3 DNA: TGTGCCTGGACTAAGGGCTACAGGGGGGCCGACACTGAAGCTTTCTTT

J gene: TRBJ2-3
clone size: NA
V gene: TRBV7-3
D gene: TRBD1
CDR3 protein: CASSQQGADTQYF
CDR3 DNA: TGTGCCAGCAGCCAACAGGGGGCGGATACGCAGTATTTT

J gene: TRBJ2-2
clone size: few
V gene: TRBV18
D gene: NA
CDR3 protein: CASSPVQGSRGELFF
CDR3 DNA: TGTGCCAGCTCACCCGTACAGGGATCAAGGGGGGAGCTGTTTTTT

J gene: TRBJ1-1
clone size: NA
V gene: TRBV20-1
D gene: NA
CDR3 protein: CSPSGAEAFF
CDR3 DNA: TGCAGTCCCTCGGGCGCTGAAGCTTTCTTT

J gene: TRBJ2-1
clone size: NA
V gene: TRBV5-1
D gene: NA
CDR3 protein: CASSLVRLLGEDNEQFF
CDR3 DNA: TGCGCCAGCAGCTTGGTTCGGCTGCTCGGGGAGGACAATGAGCAGTTCTTC

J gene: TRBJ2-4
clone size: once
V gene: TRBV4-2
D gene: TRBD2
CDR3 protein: CASSQGTSGTLAKNIQYF
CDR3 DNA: TGTGCCAGCAGCCAAGGGACTAGCGGTACCCTAGCCAAAAACATTCAGTACTTC

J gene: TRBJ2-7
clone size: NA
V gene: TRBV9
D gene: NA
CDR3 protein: CASSVGEGVGQYF
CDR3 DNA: TGTGCCAGCAGCGTAGGAGAAGGTGTTGGGCAGTACTTC

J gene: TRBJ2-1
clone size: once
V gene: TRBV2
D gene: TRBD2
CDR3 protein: CASGIPSGGSDEQFF
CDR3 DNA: TGTGCCAGCGGGATACCTAGCGGGGGAAGCGATGAGCAGTTCTTC

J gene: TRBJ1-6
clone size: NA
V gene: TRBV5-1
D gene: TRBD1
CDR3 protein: CASSLGDSNSPLHF
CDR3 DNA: TGCGCCAGCAGCTTGGGGGACAGCAATTCACCCCTCCACTTT

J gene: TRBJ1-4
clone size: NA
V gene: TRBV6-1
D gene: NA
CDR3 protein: CASSEFDRSEKLFF
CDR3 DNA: TGTGCCAGCAGTGAATTTGACAGATCCGAAAAACTGTTTTTT

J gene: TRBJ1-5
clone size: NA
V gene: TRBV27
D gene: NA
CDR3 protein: CASSWGSSQPQHF
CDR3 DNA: TGTGCCAGCAGTTGGGGATCGAGTCAGCCCCAGCATTTT

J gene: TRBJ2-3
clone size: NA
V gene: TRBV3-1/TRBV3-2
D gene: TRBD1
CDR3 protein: CASSQDLDRGGSDTQYF
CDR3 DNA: TGTGCCAGCAGCCAAGATTTGGACAGGGGAGGCTCAGATACGCAGTATTTT

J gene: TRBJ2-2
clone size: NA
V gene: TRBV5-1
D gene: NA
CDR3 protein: CASSLTGNPGELFF
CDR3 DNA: TGCGCCAGCAGCTTGACCGGGAATCCCGGGGAGCTGTTTTTT

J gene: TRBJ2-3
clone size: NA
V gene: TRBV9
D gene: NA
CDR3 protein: CASSPLARRGSTDTQYF
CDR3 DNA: TGTGCCAGCAGCCCCCTTGCCCGACGGGGAAGCACAGATACGCAGTATTTT

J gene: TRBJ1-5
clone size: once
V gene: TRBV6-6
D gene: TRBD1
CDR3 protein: CASEPGQGVNQPQHF
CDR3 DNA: TGTGCCAGCGAACCGGGACAGGGGGTCAATCAGCCCCAGCATTTT

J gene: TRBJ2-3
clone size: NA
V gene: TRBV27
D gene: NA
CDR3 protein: CASSSGSRLTDTQYF
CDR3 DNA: TGTGCCAGCAGTTCCGGATCCCGGCTCACAGATACGCAGTATTTT

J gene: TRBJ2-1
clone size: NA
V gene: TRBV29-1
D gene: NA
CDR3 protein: CSVERQGRFFSFDEQFF
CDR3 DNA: TGCAGCGTTGAAAGGCAGGGTAGGTTTTTTTCGTTCGATGAGCAGTTCTTC

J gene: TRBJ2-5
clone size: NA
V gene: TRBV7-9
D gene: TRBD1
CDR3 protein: CASSLTGVETQYF
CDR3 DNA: TGTGCCAGCAGCCTTACAGGGGTGGAGACCCAGTACTTC

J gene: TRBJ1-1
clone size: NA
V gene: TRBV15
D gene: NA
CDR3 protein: CATSRDRANTEAFF
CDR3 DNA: TGTGCCACCAGCAGGGACAGAGCGAACACTGAAGCTTTCTTT

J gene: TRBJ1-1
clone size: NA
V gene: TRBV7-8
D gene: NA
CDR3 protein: CASSLRWNEAFF
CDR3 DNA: TGTGCCAGCAGCCTCAGATGGAATGAAGCTTTCTTT

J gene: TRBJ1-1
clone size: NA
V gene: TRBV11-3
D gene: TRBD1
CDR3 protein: CASSPGQGVPEAFF
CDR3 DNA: TGTGCCAGCAGCCCCGGACAGGGGGTCCCTGAAGCTTTCTTT

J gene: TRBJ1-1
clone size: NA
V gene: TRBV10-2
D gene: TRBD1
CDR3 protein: CASRTHRGLTEAFF
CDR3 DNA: TGCGCCAGCAGAACTCACAGGGGGCTCACTGAAGCTTTCTTT

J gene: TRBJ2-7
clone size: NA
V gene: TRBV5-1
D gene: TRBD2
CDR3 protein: CASSRLADTYEQYF
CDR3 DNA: TGCGCCAGCAGTAGACTAGCGGATACCTACGAGCAGTACTTC

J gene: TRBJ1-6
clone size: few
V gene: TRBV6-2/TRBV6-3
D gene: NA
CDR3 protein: CASSQWLGSPLHF
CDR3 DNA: TGTGCCAGCAGTCAGTGGCTTGGTTCACCCCTCCACTTT

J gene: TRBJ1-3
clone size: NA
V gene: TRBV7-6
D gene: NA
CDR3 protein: CASSLDTASGNTIYF
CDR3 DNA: TGTGCCAGCAGCTTAGATACAGCCTCTGGAAACACCATATATTTT

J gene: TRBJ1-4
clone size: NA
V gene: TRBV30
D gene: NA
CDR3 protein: CAWSQSTNEKLFF
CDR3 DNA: TGTGCCTGGAGTCAGTCAACTAATGAAAAACTGTTTTTT

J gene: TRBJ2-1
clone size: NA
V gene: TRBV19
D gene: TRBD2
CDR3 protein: CASSVGLAANYNEQFF
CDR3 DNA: TGTGCCAGTAGTGTGGGACTAGCGGCAAACTACAATGAGCAGTTCTTC

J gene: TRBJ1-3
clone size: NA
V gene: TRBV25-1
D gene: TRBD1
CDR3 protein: CASSRGRGSGNTIYF
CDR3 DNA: TGTGCCAGCAGCAGGGGGAGAGGGTCTGGAAACACCATATATTTT